Listed below are T cell receptor beta chains from one sample, sequenced in a study of control samples from healthy donors and cancer patients. Assay: immunoSEQ multiplex PCR; the TCRdb copy retains only in-frame clones and omits some. This sample carries approximately 160,000 clones, 90% to 95% of them seen once, and the ten largest clones take around 1.5%. Sequencing was done on a sample of blood. The receptors here all came from a woman aged 18-30 years in good health. The CDR3 runs from the conserved cysteine through the conserved F or W. D genes are given only for firm matches. Part of the rows lack a size; the others show once, few, many or a class for expanded clones.

>13|TRBV11-2|NA|TRBJ1-2|once
TGTGCCAGCAGCCGGACAGTTATTTATGGCTACACCTTC
CASSRTVIYGYTF
>15|TRBV5-6|TRBD1|TRBJ2-7|NA
TGTGCCAGCAGCCAACAGGGGCTGGGGTCCTACGAGCAGTACTTC
CASSQQGLGSYEQYF
>15|TRBV4-3|TRBD1|TRBJ1-5|NA
TGCGCCAGCAGCCACCGGGACAGGGAAAATCAGCCCCAGCATTTT
CASSHRDRENQPQHF
>15|TRBV5-5|TRBD1|TRBJ1-5|once
TGTGCCAGCAGCTTGGGCAGGGGGCCGTCTCAGCCCCAGCATTTT
CASSLGRGPSQPQHF
>14|TRBV19|NA|TRBJ1-1|NA
TGTGCCAGTAGTATAAAACAGGGTAACACTGAAGCTTTCTTT
CASSIKQGNTEAFF
>11|TRBV5-6|NA|TRBJ1-1|NA
TGTGCCAGCAGCTTGGGGCAGGGAGCTTTCTTT
CASSLGQGAFF
>11|TRBV6-6|NA|TRBJ1-3|NA
TGTGCCAGCAGTTACGAATACACCATATATTTT
CASSYEYTIYF
>16|TRBV13|TRBD1|TRBJ2-2|NA
TGTGCCAGCAGCCCAGGGACAGGGCAGGACACCGGGGAGCTGTTTTTT
CASSPGTGQDTGELFF
>14|TRBV6-4|TRBD1|TRBJ1-2|NA
TGTGCCAGCAGTGACCGACAGGGGACGGATGGCTACACCTTC
CASSDRQGTDGYTF
>15|TRBV9|NA|TRBJ2-7|NA
TGTGCCAGCAGCGTAGAACCCAGTAGGGGCTACGAGCAGTACTTC
CASSVEPSRGYEQYF